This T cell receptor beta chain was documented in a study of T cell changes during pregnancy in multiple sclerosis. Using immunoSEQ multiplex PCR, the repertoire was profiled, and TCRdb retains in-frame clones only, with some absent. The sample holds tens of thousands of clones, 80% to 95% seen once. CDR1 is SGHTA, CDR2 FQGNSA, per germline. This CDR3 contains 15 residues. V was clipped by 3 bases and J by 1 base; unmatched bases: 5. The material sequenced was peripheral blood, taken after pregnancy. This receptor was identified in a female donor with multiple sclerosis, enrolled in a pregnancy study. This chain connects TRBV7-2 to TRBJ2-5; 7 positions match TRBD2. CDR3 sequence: CASSLWGGLQETQYF. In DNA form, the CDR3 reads TGTGCCAGCAGCTTGTGGGGGGGACTCCAAGAGACCCAGTACTTC.